These 27 T cell receptor beta chains share one sample of origin, sequenced in a study of blood T cell repertoires in COVID-19. Clones were read by immunoSEQ multiplex PCR, and TCRdb kept only the in-frame ones, dropping some. The table lists about 170,000 clones, about 83% of them singletons. The specimen was peripheral blood. All receptors derive from a woman between 65 and 79 years old who had recovered from COVID-19.

This sequence joins TRBV28 and TRBJ2-3; no firm D call. V gave up 4 bases and J gave up 4 bases, with 15 bases separating them. There are 15 residues in the CDR3. The germline V gene has CDR1 MDHEN and CDR2 SYDVKM. CDR3 DNA: TGTGCCAGCAGTTGGCCCAGCGCTGGAGCAGATACGCAGTATTTT. This codes for CASSWPSAGADTQYF.

This chain uses TRBV21-1 with TRBJ1-2; the D call in the table, TRBD1, was not verified against the DNA. TRBV21-1 represents a pseudogene. The CDR3 extends over 17 amino acids. CDR3 coding DNA: TGTGCCAGCAGCAAAGTGGCCGACAGGGTAGCCCTATATGGCTACACCTTC. Amino acid sequence: CASSKVADRVALYGYTF.

The genes are TRBV5-1 and TRBJ1-4, with 8 nucleotides matching TRBD1. The CDR3 runs 17 residues. CDR1 and CDR2 from the germline V gene are SGHRS and YFSETQ. Unmatched junction bases numbered 15, after V lost 4 bases and J lost 7 bases. The CDR3 spells CASSRTGSGDGGEKLFF. The CDR3 nucleotides read TGCGCCAGCAGCAGGACAGGGAGTGGAGACGGAGGTGAAAAACTGTTTTTT.

This clone was found a few times. CDR3 coding DNA: TGTGCCAGCAGGAATCGGGGGGCCACTGAAGCTTTCTTT. Its protein is CASRNRGATEAFF. V gene TRBV6-5 combines with J gene TRBJ1-1; tentatively, D is TRBD1 (6 bases). The germline V and J ends were trimmed by 6 bases and 4 bases, with 12 bases remaining between them. This CDR3 contains 13 residues. Germline-derived CDR1 and CDR2 are MNHEY and SVGAGI.

V gene TRBV5-8 combines with J gene TRBJ1-2; the D is unclear. Germline CDR1 is SGHTS and CDR2 is YDEGEE. Trimming stripped 0 bases from V and 4 bases from J, with 4 bases between. CDR3 length equals 12 residues. The CDR3 loop reads CASSLASYGYTF. The CDR3 DNA is TGTGCCAGCAGCTTGGCTAGCTATGGCTACACCTTC.

The chain recombines TRBV18 with TRBJ1-1, with D possibly being TRBD1 (6 bases). The V gene lost 5 bases and the J gene lost 1 base, with 8 bases spanning the gap. In germline, CDR1 is KGHSH, CDR2 LQKENI. The CDR3 extends over 13 amino acids. CDR3 region: CASSGTQNTEAFF. The CDR3 DNA reads TGTGCCAGCTCAGGGACACAGAACACTGAAGCTTTCTTT.

This clone was detected a few times. V gene TRBV12-3 or TRBV12-4 combines with J gene TRBJ2-7; 8 bases align to TRBD1. The V and J ends lost 6 bases and 3 bases, in that order; junction bases with no gene match: 4. There are 13 residues in the CDR3. CDR3 coding DNA: TGTGCCAGCAGCCCAGGACAGGGCTACGAGCAGTACTTC. This gives the protein CASSPGQGYEQYF.

J is TRBJ2-2 and V is TRBV6-6, with 8 bases lining up with TRBD1. The CDR3 length is 15 residues. Germline CDR1 and CDR2: MNHNY and SVGAGI (reference sequence). Trimming cost V 2 bases and J 5 bases; bases outside gene matches: 4. The CDR3 reads CASSYDRGGTGELFF. The CDR3, as DNA: TGTGCCAGCAGTTACGACAGGGGTGGTACCGGGGAGCTGTTTTTT.

This clone has more than one count but fewer than ten. The CDR3 nucleotides are TGTGCCAGCAGCCCCGGGGGGACTACTTACAATGAGCAGTTCTTC. Translating gives CASSPGGTTYNEQFF. The chain uses TRBV7-3 and TRBJ2-1, with 7 bases lining up with TRBD2. The trim removed 5 bases at V and 4 bases at J, leaving 8 bases unmatched. The CDR3 loop spans 15 amino acids. Germline V gene sequence: CDR1 SGHTA, CDR2 FQGTGA.

V usage is TRBV18 and J usage is TRBJ2-1, with 11 bases matching TRBD2. Unmatched junction bases numbered 7, after V lost 6 bases and J lost 6 bases. The CDR3 has 15 residues. Looked up from germline, CDR1 is KGHSH and CDR2 is LQKENI. The CDR3 reads CASSPSLAGGNEQFF. The CDR3 DNA is TGTGCCAGCTCCCCCTCCCTAGCGGGGGGCAATGAGCAGTTCTTC.

The V and J genes are TRBV18 and TRBJ2-5; D not certain. The V end lost 3 bases, the J end lost 5 bases, and 13 bases lay between the germline ends. This CDR3 region has 14 residues. Per the germline V gene, CDR1 is KGHSH and CDR2 is LQKENI. In DNA, the CDR3 is TGTGCCAGCTCACCTCGGAGCCTTAGGGAGACCCAGTACTTC. This sequence encodes CASSPRSLRETQYF. Based on the CDR3 plus reference TRBV18 and TRBJ2-5, the full variable domain is NAGVMQNPRHLVRRRGQEARLRCSPMKGHSHVYWYRQLPEEGLKFMVYLQKENIIDESGMPKERFSAEFPKEGPSILRIQQVVRGDSAAYFCASSPRSLRETQYFGPGTRLLVL.

This chain joins TRBV6-2 or TRBV6-3 and TRBJ2-1; 13 bases are a match to TRBD2. This CDR3 is 17 amino acids long. Trimming removed 0 bases from V and 6 bases from J; junction bases left unmatched: 5. CDR1 and CDR2 from the germline V gene are MNHEY and SVGEGT. CDR3 bases: TGTGCCAGCAGTTACTCCCGACTAGCGGGAGGATTCAATGAGCAGTTCTTC. It codes for CASSYSRLAGGFNEQFF.

This rearrangement joins TRBV3-1 (or the pseudogene TRBV3-2) to TRBJ1-6, with D maybe TRBD1 (5 bases). Trimming removed 0 bases from V and 11 bases from J, with 11 bases in between. Germline-derived CDR1 and CDR2 are LGHDT and YNNKEL (reference sequence). The CDR3 is 14 residues long. Here the CDR3 DNA reads TGTGCCAGCAGCCAAGATTGGGGGGGAACACCCCTCCACTTT. Translation gives CASSQDWGGTPLHF.

The V gene is TRBV15, the J gene TRBJ2-2; D possibly corresponds to TRBD2 (6 bases). The CDR3 is made up of 14 amino acids. The V gene lost 3 bases and the J gene lost 2 bases, with 7 bases spanning the gap. Germline assignment: CDR1 LNHNV and CDR2 YYDKDF (reference sequence). The CDR3 loop is CATSRGGNTGELFF. DNA for the CDR3: TGTGCCACCAGCAGGGGGGGAAACACCGGGGAGCTGTTTTTT.

The chain uses TRBV19 and TRBJ1-5; D is perhaps TRBD1 (6 bases). CDR1 and CDR2 from the germline V gene are LNHDA and SQIVND (reference sequence). V was shortened by 1 base and J by 0 bases, with 13 bases between the two germline ends. The CDR3 has 17 amino acids. DNA for the CDR3: TGTGCCAGTAGTATAGGGGGGCAGGGCAATAGCAATCAGCCCCAGCATTTT. This codes for CASSIGGQGNSNQPQHF.

This rearrangement joins TRBV6-5 to TRBJ1-2; tentatively, D is TRBD1 (5 bases). CDR1 and CDR2 (germline): MNHEY, SVGAGI. The V end lost 4 bases, the J end lost 7 bases, and 13 bases lay between the germline ends. This CDR3 has 13 residues. CDR3 residues: CASSSPARAGYTF. The CDR3 region has the DNA TGTGCCAGCAGTTCCCCCGCCAGGGCTGGCTACACCTTC.

The V gene is TRBV18, the J gene TRBJ1-1; 8 bases align to TRBD1. The CDR3 consists of 12 residues. The germline V gene encodes CDR1 KGHSH and CDR2 LQKENI. After removal of 4 bases from V and 7 bases from J, the junction contained 2 bases not matched to a gene. CDR3 protein: CASSLGQGEAFF. CDR3 DNA: TGTGCCAGCTCACTCGGACAGGGTGAAGCTTTCTTT.

The chain recombines TRBV5-4 with TRBJ2-2; D may be TRBD1 (6 bases). Germline lookup yields CDR1 SGHNT and CDR2 YYREEE (reference sequence). This CDR3 region has 15 residues. Between the trimmed V and J ends, which lost 5 bases and 0 bases, there was a span of 11 bases. The CDR3 DNA reads as TGTGCCAGCAGTATAGGGGGACCGAACACCGGGGAGCTGTTTTTT. This sequence encodes CASSIGGPNTGELFF.

The rearrangement uses TRBV7-2 and TRBJ1-2, with unresolved D. V lost 5 bases, J lost 6 bases, and 13 bases lay in between. The germline V gene has CDR1 SGHTA and CDR2 FQGNSA. The CDR3 is made up of 13 amino acids. In DNA, the CDR3 is TGTGCCAGCAGCCCCCCCCCTGCGGATGGCTACACCTTC. It translates to CASSPPPADGYTF.

This chain links TRBV5-8 with TRBJ2-7, with TRBD1 matching over 8 bases. The germline V gene encodes CDR1 SGHTS and CDR2 YDEGEE. The CDR3 extends over 15 amino acids. V trimming: 6 bases; J trimming: 0 bases; junction bases outside the gene matches: 8. As DNA, the CDR3 is TGTGCCAGCACCCGACAGGGGCGCTACTCCTACGAGCAGTACTTC. This encodes CASTRQGRYSYEQYF.

This chain joins TRBV11-2 and TRBJ2-5, with 10 bases identical to TRBD1. Germline V gives CDR1 SGHAT, CDR2 FQNNGV. With 5 bases clipped from V and 5 bases from J, the junction kept 11 bases outside the gene matches. This CDR3 is 16 amino acids long. In nucleotides, the CDR3 is TGTGCCAGCAGCCCAACCGGACAGGGGGGCGAGGAGACCCAGTACTTC. As protein: CASSPTGQGGEETQYF.

The chain joins TRBV3-1 (or the pseudogene TRBV3-2) to TRBJ1-2; D is possibly TRBD1 (6 bases). From germline, CDR1 is LGHDT and CDR2 YNNKEL (reference sequence). V shed 0 bases and J shed 3 bases, with 17 bases lying between them. This CDR3 region has 17 residues. The CDR3 sequence: CASSQDPGSHRDYGYTF. In DNA, the CDR3 is TGTGCCAGCAGCCAAGATCCAGGGAGCCACAGGGACTATGGCTACACCTTC.

The chain employs TRBV6-5 and TRBJ2-7; TRBD2 matches 8 bases. V lost 5 bases and J lost 2; bases outside the gene matches: 5. Germline assignment: CDR1 MNHEY and CDR2 SVGAGI. The CDR3 sequence is 14 residues long. The CDR3 reads CASSPTGGPYEQYF. CDR3 coding DNA: TGTGCCAGCAGTCCCACGGGGGGGCCCTACGAGCAGTACTTC.

This clone has ten or more counts. The chain recombines TRBV5-4 with TRBJ1-1; TRBD1 aligns across 7 bases. CDR3 length: 15 residues. Trimming removed 4 bases from V and 6 bases from J; junction bases left unmatched: 12. Germline loops: CDR1 SGHNT, CDR2 YYREEE (reference sequence). CDR3 nucleotide sequence: TGTGCCAGCAGCGGAGGAGCGACAGGGAGGTCTGAAGCTTTCTTT. As protein: CASSGGATGRSEAFF. Full variable domain (missing parts from reference TRBV5-4 and TRBJ1-1): ETGVTQSPTHLIKTRGQQVTLRCSSQSGHNTVSWYQQALGQGPQFIFQYYREEENGRGNFPPRFSGLQFPNYSSELNVNALELDDSALYLCASSGGATGRSEAFFGQGTRLTVV.

The chain employs TRBV5-4 and TRBJ1-2; no reliable D call. CDR3 length equals 14 residues. V was trimmed by 9 bases and J by 8 bases, leaving 23 bases between them. The germline V gene has CDR1 SGHNT and CDR2 YYREEE (reference sequence). For the CDR3, the DNA is TGTGCCACCCACGGGAGTCAACCAAGGCGCGGCTACACCTTC. Translating gives CATHGSQPRRGYTF.

This clone occurred once. V gene TRBV6-1 combines with J gene TRBJ2-3, with 11 bases matching TRBD2. The CDR3 sequence is 16 residues long. Losses at the gene ends were 7 bases for V and 5 bases for J; bases not matched to a gene: 11. CDR1 is MNHNS, CDR2 SASEGT, per germline. The CDR3 nucleotides read TGTGCCAGCACTGAGATTAGCGGGAGGGCGGGAGATACGCAGTATTTT. Amino acid sequence: CASTEISGRAGDTQYF.

In this sample, this clone turned up a few times. CDR3 loop: CASSLSSYGYTF. DNA of the CDR3: TGTGCCAGCAGTTTGTCTAGCTATGGCTACACCTTC. The J gene is TRBJ1-2, the V gene TRBV12-3 or TRBV12-4; D gene ambiguous. Trimming took 3 bases from V and 4 from J, leaving 6 bases between them. The CDR3 covers 12 residues.